The clone carrying this TCR beta chain was counted between two and nine times. 60 Vbeta and 13 Jbeta primers were used in PCR. Assay: immunoSEQ multiplex PCR; the TCRdb copy retains only in-frame clones and omits some. Of 150,000 to 200,000 clones in the sample, around four fifths were seen once. These data are taken from a study of cytomegalovirus exposure and HLA in healthy donors. The receptor was isolated from a female donor in good health and CMV-seronegative. Sequencing used PBMCs.

CDR3 DNA sequence: TGTGCCAGCAGCTTCGGACAGGGGGGGTATGGCTACACCTTC. This translates into CASSFGQGGYGYTF. The V call is TRBV7-9, the J call TRBJ1-2; 10 bases align to TRBD1. There are 14 residues in the CDR3. Unmatched junction bases numbered 3, after V lost 3 bases and J lost 5 bases. The germline V gene has CDR1 SEHNR and CDR2 FQNEAQ (reference sequence).